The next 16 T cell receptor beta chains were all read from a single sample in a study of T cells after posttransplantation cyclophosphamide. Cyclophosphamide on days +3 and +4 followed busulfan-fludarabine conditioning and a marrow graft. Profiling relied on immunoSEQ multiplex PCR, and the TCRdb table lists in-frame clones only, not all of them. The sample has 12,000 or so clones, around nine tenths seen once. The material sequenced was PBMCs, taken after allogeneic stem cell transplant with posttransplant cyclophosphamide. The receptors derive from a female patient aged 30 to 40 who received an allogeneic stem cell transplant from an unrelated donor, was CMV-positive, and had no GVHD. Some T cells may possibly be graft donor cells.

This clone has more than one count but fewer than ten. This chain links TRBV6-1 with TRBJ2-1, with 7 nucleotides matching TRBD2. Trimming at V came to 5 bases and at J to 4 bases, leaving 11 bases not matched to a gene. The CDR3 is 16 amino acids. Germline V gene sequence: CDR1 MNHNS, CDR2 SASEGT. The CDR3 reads CASSQGGSGIYNEQFF. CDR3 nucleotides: TGTGCCAGCAGTCAAGGCGGGAGTGGAATTTACAATGAGCAGTTCTTC.

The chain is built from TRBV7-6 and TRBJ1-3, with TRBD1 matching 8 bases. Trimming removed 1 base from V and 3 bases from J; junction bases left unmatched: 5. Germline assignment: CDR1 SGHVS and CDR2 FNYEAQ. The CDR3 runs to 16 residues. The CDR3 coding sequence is TGTGCCAGCAGCTTAGGGGTGGACAGGGTTGGAAACACCATATATTTT. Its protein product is CASSLGVDRVGNTIYF. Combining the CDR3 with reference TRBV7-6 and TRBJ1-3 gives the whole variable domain GAGVSQSPRYKVTKRGQDVALRCDPISGHVSLYWYRQALGQGPEFLTYFNYEAQQDKSGLPNDRFSAERPEGSISTLTIQRTEQRDSAMYRCASSLGVDRVGNTIYFGEGSWLTVV.

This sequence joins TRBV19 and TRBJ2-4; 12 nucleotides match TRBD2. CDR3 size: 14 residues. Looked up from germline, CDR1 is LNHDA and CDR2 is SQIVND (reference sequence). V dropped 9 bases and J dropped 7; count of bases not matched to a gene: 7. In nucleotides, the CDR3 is TGTGCCAGCCAGACTAGCGGGAGTGTGAACATTCAGTACTTC. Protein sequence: CASQTSGSVNIQYF.

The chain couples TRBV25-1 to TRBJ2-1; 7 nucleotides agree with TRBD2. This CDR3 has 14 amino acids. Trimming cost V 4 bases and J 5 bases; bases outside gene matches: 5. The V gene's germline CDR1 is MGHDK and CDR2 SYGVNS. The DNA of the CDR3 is TGTGCCAGCAGTGTAGCTAGCGGACACAATGAGCAGTTCTTC. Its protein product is CASSVASGHNEQFF.

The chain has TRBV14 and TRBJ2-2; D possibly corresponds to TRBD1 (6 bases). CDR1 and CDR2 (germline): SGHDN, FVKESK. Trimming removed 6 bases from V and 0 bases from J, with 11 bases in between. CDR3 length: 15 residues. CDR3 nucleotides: TGTGCCAGCAGAAAAGGACAGACGAACACCGGGGAGCTGTTTTTT. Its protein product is CASRKGQTNTGELFF.

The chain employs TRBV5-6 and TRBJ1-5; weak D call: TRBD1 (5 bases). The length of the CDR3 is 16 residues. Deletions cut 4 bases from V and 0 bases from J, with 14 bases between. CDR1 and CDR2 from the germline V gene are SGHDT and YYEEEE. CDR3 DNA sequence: TGTGCCAGCAGCACCCGACAGCTTTATAGCAATCAGCCCCAGCATTTT. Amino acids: CASSTRQLYSNQPQHF.

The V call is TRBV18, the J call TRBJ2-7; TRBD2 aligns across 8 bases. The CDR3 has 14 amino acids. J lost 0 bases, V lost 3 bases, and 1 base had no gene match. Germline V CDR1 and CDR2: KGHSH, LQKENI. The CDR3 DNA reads TGTGCCAGCTCACCGGGACTAGGCTCCTACGAGCAGTACTTC. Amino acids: CASSPGLGSYEQYF. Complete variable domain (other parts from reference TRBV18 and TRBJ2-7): NAGVMQNPRHLVRRRGQEARLRCSPMKGHSHVYWYRQLPEEGLKFMVYLQKENIIDESGMPKERFSAEFPKEGPSILRIQQVVRGDSAAYFCASSPGLGSYEQYFGPGTRLTVT.

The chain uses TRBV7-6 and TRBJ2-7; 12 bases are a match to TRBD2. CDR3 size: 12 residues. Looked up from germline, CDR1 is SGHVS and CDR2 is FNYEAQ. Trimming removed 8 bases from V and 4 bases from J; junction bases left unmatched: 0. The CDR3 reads CASGLAGYEQYF. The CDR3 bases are TGTGCCAGCGGACTAGCGGGATACGAGCAGTACTTC.

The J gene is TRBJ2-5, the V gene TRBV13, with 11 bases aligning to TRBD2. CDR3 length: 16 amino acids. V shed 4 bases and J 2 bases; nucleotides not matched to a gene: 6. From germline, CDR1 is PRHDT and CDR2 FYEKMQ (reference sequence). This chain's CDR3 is CASSSRLAGLQETQYF. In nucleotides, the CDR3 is TGTGCCAGCAGCTCCCGACTAGCGGGGCTACAAGAGACCCAGTACTTC. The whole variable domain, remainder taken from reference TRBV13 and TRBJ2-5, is AAGVIQSPRHLIKEKRETATLKCYPIPRHDTVYWYQQGPGQDPQFLISFYEKMQSDKGSIPDRFSAQQFSDYHSELNMSSLELGDSALYFCASSSRLAGLQETQYFGPGTRLLVL.

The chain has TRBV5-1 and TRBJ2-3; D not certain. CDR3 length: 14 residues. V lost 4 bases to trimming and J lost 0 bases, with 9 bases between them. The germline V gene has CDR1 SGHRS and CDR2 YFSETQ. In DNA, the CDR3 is TGCGCCAGCAGCCCGAAGACTAGCACAGATACGCAGTATTTT. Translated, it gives CASSPKTSTDTQYF.

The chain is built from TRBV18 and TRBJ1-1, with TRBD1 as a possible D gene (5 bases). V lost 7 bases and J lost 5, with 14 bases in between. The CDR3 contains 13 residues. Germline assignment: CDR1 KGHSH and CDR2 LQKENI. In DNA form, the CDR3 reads TGTGCCAGCTTGGGCCTCAAGGGGACTGAAGCTTTCTTT. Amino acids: CASLGLKGTEAFF.

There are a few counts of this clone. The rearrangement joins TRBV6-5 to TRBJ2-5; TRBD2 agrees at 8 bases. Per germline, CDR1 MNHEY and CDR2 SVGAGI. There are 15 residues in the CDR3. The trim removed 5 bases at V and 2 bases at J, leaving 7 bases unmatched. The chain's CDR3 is CASSNQAGVQETQYF. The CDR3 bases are TGTGCCAGCAGTAACCAAGCGGGGGTACAAGAGACCCAGTACTTC.

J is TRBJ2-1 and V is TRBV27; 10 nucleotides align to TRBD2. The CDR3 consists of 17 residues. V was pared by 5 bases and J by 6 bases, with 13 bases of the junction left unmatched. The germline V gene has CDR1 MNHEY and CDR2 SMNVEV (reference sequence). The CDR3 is CASSARLAGMPTNEQFF. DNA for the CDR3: TGTGCCAGCAGTGCCCGACTAGCGGGTATGCCTACCAATGAGCAGTTCTTC.

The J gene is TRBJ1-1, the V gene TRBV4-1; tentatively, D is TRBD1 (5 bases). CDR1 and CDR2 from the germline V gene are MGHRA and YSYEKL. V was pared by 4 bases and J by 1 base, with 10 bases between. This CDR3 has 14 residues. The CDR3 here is CASSPGDGNTEAFF. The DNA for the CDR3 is TGCGCCAGCAGCCCGGGGGATGGGAACACTGAAGCTTTCTTT.

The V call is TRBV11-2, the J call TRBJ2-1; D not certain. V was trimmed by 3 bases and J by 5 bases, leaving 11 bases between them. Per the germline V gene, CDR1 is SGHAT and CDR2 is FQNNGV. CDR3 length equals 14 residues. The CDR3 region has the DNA TGTGCCAGCAGCTTGGCCGTTTTGCACAATGAGCAGTTCTTC. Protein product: CASSLAVLHNEQFF.

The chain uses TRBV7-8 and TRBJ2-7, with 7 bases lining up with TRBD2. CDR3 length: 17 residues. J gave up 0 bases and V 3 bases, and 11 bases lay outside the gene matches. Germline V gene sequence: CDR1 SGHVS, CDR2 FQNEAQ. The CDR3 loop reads CASSFSTWRGSSYEQYF. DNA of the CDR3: TGTGCCAGCAGCTTTTCAACGTGGCGGGGGAGCTCCTACGAGCAGTACTTC.